The 31 T cell receptor beta chains below were found in one sample sequenced in a study of OX40 agonist ivuxolimab in advanced cancers. Library creation used the immunoSEQ multiplex PCR assay. What TCRdb holds here is the immuneACCESS table cut down to in-frame rearrangements. Part of the clones is not present; checked against another copy, under half of the missing clones reflect an unresolved V gene, and the others are unexplained. The sample table contains about 130,000 clones; only one count was recorded for 85% to 95% of them. 0.81% of the sample lies in the top ten. The sequenced sample was CD4+ or CD8+ T cells sorted from blood, obtained in a trial of the OX40 agonist ivuxolimab. These receptors all come from an adult with an advanced solid tumor such as melanoma, head and neck, liver or kidney cancer.

The CDR3 DNA reads as TGTGCCAGCAGCTTAGCGGCCTCATCAAATCAGCCCCAGCATTTT. Translation: CASSLAASSNQPQHF. The V gene is TRBV7-2, the J gene TRBJ1-5, with D unresolved. The CDR3 runs to 15 residues. Looked up from germline, CDR1 is SGHTA and CDR2 is FQGNSA. Trimming took off 0 bases at V and 4 bases at J, with 10 bases between the two ends.

The gene calls are TRBV18 and TRBJ2-7; D perhaps matches TRBD2 (5 bases). V was shortened by 5 bases and J by 5 bases, with 16 bases between the two germline ends. Germline V lookup: CDR1 KGHSH, CDR2 LQKENI. CDR3 length: 14 amino acids. The CDR3 loop reads CASSASREANEQYF. The CDR3 nucleotides read TGTGCCAGCTCAGCATCGAGGGAAGCAAACGAGCAGTACTTC.

The CDR3 nucleotides are TGTGCCAGCAGCTTGAGAGAGTCGTCTAACTATGGCTACACCTTC. This gives the protein CASSLRESSNYGYTF. The genes are TRBV7-9 and TRBJ1-2; no clear D. This CDR3 is built from 15 residues. The V gene's germline CDR1 is SEHNR and CDR2 FQNEAQ (reference sequence). V was clipped by 3 bases and J by 0 bases, with 11 bases between them.

The V and J genes are TRBV19 and TRBJ1-1; D unclear. Trimming took 4 bases from V and 0 from J, leaving 12 bases between them. CDR3 length: 15 amino acids. Germline CDR1 is LNHDA and CDR2 is SQIVND (reference sequence). The CDR3 loop reads CASSNYAGLNTEAFF. The CDR3 nucleotides are TGTGCCAGTAGTAATTACGCAGGTCTGAACACTGAAGCTTTCTTT.

This clone has a handful of counts. The chain combines TRBV14 with TRBJ2-7; D call uncertain. Germline CDR1 reads SGHDN; CDR2 reads FVKESK. The CDR3 is 13 residues long. The V and J ends lost 4 bases and 5 bases respectively, with 12 bases between them. CDR3: CASSPAGSNEQYF. The CDR3 DNA reads TGTGCCAGCAGCCCCGCCGGTAGCAACGAGCAGTACTTC.

This clone was seen at least ten times. The V gene is TRBV7-2, the J gene TRBJ2-1; D call uncertain. There are 12 residues in the CDR3. Trimming removed 5 bases from V and 8 bases from J, with 10 bases in between. Germline values: CDR1 SGHTA, CDR2 FQGNSA. CDR3 sequence (DNA): TGTGCCAGCAGCCCACACCCTTATGAGCAGTTCTTC. This gives the protein CASSPHPYEQFF.

The chain has TRBV18 and TRBJ2-6, with a weak D call TRBD1 (6 bases). The CDR3 runs to 17 residues. Trimming took off 1 base at V and 0 bases at J, with 10 bases between the two ends. Germline V gene data show CDR1 as KGHSH and CDR2 as LQKENI. CDR3 region: CASSPRGQSSGANVLTF. The CDR3 region has the DNA TGTGCCAGCTCACCACGGGGGCAGAGCTCTGGGGCCAACGTCCTGACTTTC.

This clone was recorded only once. The chain uses TRBV7-3 and TRBJ1-1; TRBD1 agrees at 7 bases. Germline V gives CDR1 SGHTA, CDR2 FQGTGA. This CDR3 comprises 13 residues. J was trimmed by 6 bases and V by 5 bases; bases with no gene match: 6. This CDR3 is CASSPTGWAEAFF. CDR3 sequence (DNA): TGTGCCAGCAGCCCGACAGGGTGGGCTGAAGCTTTCTTT.

The chain links TRBV5-1 to TRBJ2-7; D tentatively fits TRBD1 or TRBD2 (5 bases each). CDR3 length: 14 residues. The V gene lost 4 bases and the J gene lost 5 bases, with 16 bases spanning the gap. Per germline, CDR1 SGHRS and CDR2 YFSETQ. The CDR3 loop is CASSTLGVEDEQYF. Here the CDR3 DNA reads TGCGCCAGCAGCACCCTAGGGGTGGAGGACGAGCAGTACTTC.

The gene calls are TRBV7-3 and TRBJ2-1; 10 nucleotides align to TRBD2. Germline values: CDR1 SGHTA, CDR2 FQGTGA. Trimming cost V 3 bases and J 9 bases; bases outside gene matches: 5. This CDR3 is built from 14 residues. CDR3 loop: CASSFGTSEGEQFF. CDR3 coding DNA: TGTGCCAGCAGCTTCGGGACTAGCGAGGGTGAGCAGTTCTTC.

This rearrangement joins TRBV18 to TRBJ1-1, with TRBD1 matching over 12 bases. CDR1 and CDR2 (germline): KGHSH, LQKENI. The trim removed 3 bases at V and 4 bases at J, leaving 3 bases unmatched. The CDR3 length is 15 residues. DNA for the CDR3: TGTGCCAGCTCACCGGCGGGACAGGGGGCCACTGAAGCTTTCTTT. It yields the protein CASSPAGQGATEAFF.

J is TRBJ2-7 and V is TRBV27; a possible D gene is TRBD2 (6 bases). This CDR3 comprises 12 residues. The V gene lost 4 bases and the J gene lost 5 bases, with 9 bases spanning the gap. Germline assignment: CDR1 MNHEY and CDR2 SMNVEV (reference sequence). The CDR3: CASSSTRNEQYF. The CDR3 DNA reads as TGTGCCAGCAGTTCGACTAGAAACGAGCAGTACTTC.

This sequence joins TRBV5-1 and TRBJ2-3; 15 nucleotides match TRBD2. Germline V CDR1 and CDR2: SGHRS, YFSETQ. V lost 4 bases to trimming and J lost 4 bases; unmatched junction nucleotides: 7. The CDR3 consists of 17 residues. The CDR3 sequence: CASSPAGTSGGPDTQYF. CDR3 sequence (DNA): TGCGCCAGCAGCCCAGCCGGGACTAGCGGGGGGCCAGATACGCAGTATTTT.

The V and J genes are TRBV11-2 and TRBJ2-3, with D unresolved. V was pared by 1 base and J by 0 bases, with 11 bases between. The CDR3 extends over 16 amino acids. Germline CDR1 SGHAT, CDR2 FQNNGV. In DNA, the CDR3 is TGTGCCAGCAGCTTAGTCTACGGCACTAGCACAGATACGCAGTATTTT. It translates to CASSLVYGTSTDTQYF.

The J gene is TRBJ2-5, the V gene TRBV5-1; TRBD1 matches 9 bases. Germline CDR1 is SGHRS and CDR2 is YFSETQ. The V gene end was trimmed by 4 bases and the J gene end by 4 bases; junction bases not matched to a gene: 5. The CDR3 is 14 amino acids. As DNA, the CDR3 is TGCGCCAGCAGCGGGGGGACAGGGTCAGAGACCCAGTACTTC. This encodes CASSGGTGSETQYF.

The genes are TRBV28 and TRBJ2-7, with a tentative D call TRBD1 (5 bases). Looked up from germline, CDR1 is MDHEN and CDR2 is SYDVKM. Trimming removed 2 bases at V and 2 bases at J, with 10 bases between. This CDR3 is built from 14 residues. This chain's CDR3 is CASSLTTVTYEQYF. In nucleotides, the CDR3 is TGTGCCAGCAGTTTAACGACAGTAACCTACGAGCAGTACTTC. Variable domain in full (rest from reference TRBV28 and TRBJ2-7): DVKVTQSSRYLVKRTGEKVFLECVQDMDHENMFWYRQDPGLGLRLIYFSYDVKMKEKGDIPEGYSVSREKKERFSLILESASTNQTSMYLCASSLTTVTYEQYFGPGTRLTVT.

This chain links TRBV27 with TRBJ2-5; D perhaps matches TRBD1 (5 bases). Germline values: CDR1 MNHEY, CDR2 SMNVEV (reference sequence). Trimming took off 11 bases at V and 1 base at J, with 14 bases between the two ends. There are 13 residues in the CDR3. The CDR3: CAAKGHLQETQYF. DNA of the CDR3: TGTGCCGCAAAGGGGCATCTCCAAGAGACCCAGTACTTC.

The chain employs TRBV12-5 and TRBJ1-2, with D possibly matching TRBD1 (5 bases). Germline V CDR1 and CDR2: LGHNT, FRNRAP. The CDR3 extends over 17 amino acids. V lost 1 base to trimming and J lost 5 bases, with 20 bases between them. CDR3 nucleotide sequence: TGTGCTAGTGGTTTGGAAGGTTCCAGGGAAATAGGGTATGGCTACACCTTC. The encoded protein is CASGLEGSREIGYGYTF.

V gene TRBV4-2 combines with J gene TRBJ1-2; D possibly corresponds to TRBD1 (5 bases). The CDR3 length is 16 residues. The V and J ends lost 0 bases and 2 bases respectively, with 13 bases between them. The germline CDR1 and CDR2 sequences are LGHNA and YNFKEQ. Here the CDR3 DNA reads TGTGCCAGCAGCCAAGATGGGCGGGGGGTGAACTATGGCTACACCTTC. Encoded protein: CASSQDGRGVNYGYTF.

This clone was picked up one time. This chain connects TRBV5-4 to TRBJ2-7, with TRBD1 matching over 8 bases. The CDR3 extends over 16 amino acids. Germline loops: CDR1 SGHNT, CDR2 YYREEE (reference sequence). V was pared by 4 bases and J by 3 bases, with 12 bases of the junction left unmatched. The CDR3 loop is CASSRPTGQGSYEQYF. The CDR3 nucleotides read TGTGCCAGCAGCCGGCCTACCGGACAGGGTAGCTACGAGCAGTACTTC.

The rearrangement joins TRBV2 to TRBJ1-1, with D tentatively TRBD1 (6 bases). V lost 5 bases and J 1 base, leaving 11 bases between the germline ends. CDR3 length: 14 amino acids. Germline values: CDR1 SNHLY, CDR2 FYNNEI. The CDR3 sequence is CASSSEGGNTEAFF. DNA of the CDR3: TGTGCCAGCAGTTCCGAAGGGGGGAACACTGAAGCTTTCTTT.

The CDR3 here is CASSKVRIRGGTDTQYF. CDR3 sequence (DNA): TGTGCCAGCAGCAAAGTAAGGATCCGAGGGGGCACAGATACGCAGTATTTT. The chain has TRBV21-1 and TRBJ2-3. TRBV21-1 is an annotated pseudogene. This CDR3 comprises 17 residues.

This sequence joins TRBV7-2 and TRBJ1-4, with 9 bases lining up with TRBD1. Germline CDR1 and CDR2: SGHTA and FQGNSA. The CDR3 has 16 amino acids. V shed 1 base and J 3 bases; nucleotides not matched to a gene: 3. The CDR3 bases are TGTGCCAGCAGCTTAGGCCGACAGGGGGCTAATGAAAAACTGTTTTTT. This translates into CASSLGRQGANEKLFF.

This chain joins TRBV28 and TRBJ1-1, with TRBD1 identical over 9 bases. Germline assignment: CDR1 MDHEN and CDR2 SYDVKM. Trimming took 6 bases from V and 6 from J; bases not matched to a gene: 14. The CDR3 spans 16 residues. Written as DNA, the CDR3 is TGTGCCAGCAGCCCAGGGGGTGGACAGGGGAGGGCTGAAGCTTTCTTT. Encoded protein: CASSPGGGQGRAEAFF.

The J gene is TRBJ2-3, the V gene TRBV5-1; D call uncertain. Germline-derived CDR1 and CDR2 are SGHRS and YFSETQ. The CDR3 totals 14 residues. V was trimmed by 0 bases and J by 3 bases, leaving 8 bases between them. This CDR3 is CASSLEVITDTQYF. Written as DNA, the CDR3 is TGCGCCAGCAGCTTGGAGGTGATTACAGATACGCAGTATTTT.

The chain joins TRBV5-4 to TRBJ1-1; TRBD1 might be the D (5 bases). V was pared by 5 bases and J by 5 bases, with 13 bases between. The CDR3 is made up of 13 amino acids. CDR1 SGHNT and CDR2 YYREEE come from the germline V gene (reference sequence). The CDR3 loop is CASSYTGGTEAFF. The DNA for the CDR3 is TGTGCCAGCAGTTATACAGGCGGGACTGAAGCTTTCTTT.

This sequence joins TRBV12-5 and TRBJ2-5; a weak D match, TRBD1 (6 bases). The assigned J gene may be wrong: the sequence end matches TRBJ2-7 better. The CDR3 is 15 amino acids. CDR1 and CDR2 from the germline V gene are LGHNT and FRNRAP. Here the CDR3 DNA reads TGTGCTAGTGGTTCCCTACAGGGAGACTCCTACGAGCAGTACTTC. Translation gives CASGSLQGDSYEQYF.

The V call is TRBV27, the J call TRBJ2-7; D not resolved. Trimming stripped 3 bases from V and 6 bases from J, with 12 bases between. The CDR3 totals 13 residues. From germline, CDR1 is MNHEY and CDR2 SMNVEV (reference sequence). CDR3 region: CASSFAGPLEQYF. DNA of the CDR3: TGTGCCAGCAGTTTCGCCGGGCCCCTCGAGCAGTACTTC.

This clone was observed a handful of times. V gene TRBV28 combines with J gene TRBJ1-5; D gene ambiguous. The CDR3 extends over 15 amino acids. Germline CDR1 is MDHEN and CDR2 is SYDVKM. Trimming took off 7 bases at V and 0 bases at J, with 13 bases between the two ends. CDR3 in DNA: TGTGCCAGCACCCGCAGTACGTATAGCAATCAGCCCCAGCATTTT. This gives the protein CASTRSTYSNQPQHF.

The chain couples TRBV9 to TRBJ2-3; 16 positions agree with TRBD2. Per the germline V gene, CDR1 is SGDLS and CDR2 is YYNGEE. The CDR3 sequence is 17 residues long. Unmatched junction bases numbered 4, after V lost 2 bases and J lost 4 bases. CDR3 sequence reads: CASSVSGLAGGADTQYF. The CDR3 DNA reads as TGTGCCAGCAGCGTGTCGGGACTAGCGGGAGGGGCAGATACGCAGTATTTT.

The chain has TRBV2 and TRBJ1-5; D not certain. V was pared by 2 bases and J by 3 bases, with 8 bases between. Per germline, CDR1 SNHLY and CDR2 FYNNEI. The CDR3 length is 14 residues. The CDR3 DNA reads as TGTGCCAGCAGTGAACCATTGAACAATCAGCCCCAGCATTTT. This gives the protein CASSEPLNNQPQHF.